One and the same sample provided the 21 T cell receptor beta chains below, sequenced in a study of PD-1 blockade in classical Hodgkin lymphoma. Generated by immunoSEQ multiplex PCR, the TCRdb table keeps only in-frame clones and is missing some. The sample carries around 13,000 clones, about 88% recorded once. Time point indicated: cycle 4 day 1 (C4D1), after less than 7 weeks of nivolumab. Each patient's relapse followed autologous stem cell transplantation, and brentuximab vedotin exposure varied. Researchers report purifying CD4+ T cells from thawed PBMCs by magnetic negative selection. The starting material was CD4+ T cells from blood, obtained before the fourth cycle of nivolumab. These TCRs come from a human donor with classical Hodgkin lymphoma.

This chain links TRBV10-3 with TRBJ2-5; no firm D call. Deletions cut 0 bases from V and 5 bases from J, with 7 bases between. Germline loops: CDR1 ENHRY, CDR2 SYGVKD. The CDR3 runs 13 residues. This CDR3 reads CAISESGYETQYF. Written as DNA, the CDR3 is TGTGCCATCAGTGAGTCGGGATACGAGACCCAGTACTTC.

This chain links TRBV19 with TRBJ2-4; 8 bases align to TRBD1. Germline assignment: CDR1 LNHDA and CDR2 SQIVND (reference sequence). V gave up 5 bases and J gave up 7 bases; unmatched junction bases: 7. This CDR3 is 14 amino acids long. CDR3 region: CASSPLDRENIQYF. CDR3 bases: TGTGCCAGTAGTCCCCTGGACAGGGAGAACATTCAGTACTTC.

This chain joins TRBV27 and TRBJ2-5, with D perhaps assigned TRBD1 or TRBD2 (6 bases each). The CDR3 consists of 16 residues. V lost 1 base and J lost 0, with 12 bases in between. CDR1 is MNHEY, CDR2 SMNVEV, per germline (reference sequence). CDR3 sequence reads: CASSLWGAQYQETQYF. CDR3 DNA: TGTGCCAGCAGTTTATGGGGGGCTCAGTACCAAGAGACCCAGTACTTC.

The rearrangement links TRBV7-7 to TRBJ2-3; TRBD2 matches 7 bases. CDR1 is SSHAT, CDR2 FNYEAQ, per germline (reference sequence). V gave up 6 bases and J gave up 1 base; unmatched junction bases: 16. CDR3 length equals 18 residues. CDR3 sequence: CASSLYPAGPTRTDTQYF. The CDR3, as DNA: TGTGCCAGCAGTCTTTATCCAGCGGGACCTACCCGCACAGATACGCAGTATTTT. Filled out from reference TRBV7-7 and TRBJ2-3, the complete variable domain reads GAGVSQSPRYKVTKRGQDVTLRCDPISSHATLYWYQQALGQGPEFLTYFNYEAQPDKSGLPSDRFSAERPEGSISTLTIQRTEQRDSAMYRCASSLYPAGPTRTDTQYFGPGTRLTVL.

This sequence joins TRBV6-6 and TRBJ2-3; no firm D call. Trimming cost V 6 bases and J 2 bases, with 6 bases left between them. The CDR3 contains 12 residues. CDR1 MNHNY and CDR2 SVGAGI come from the germline V gene (reference sequence). This CDR3 is CASSEVTDTQYF. The CDR3 nucleotides are TGTGCCAGCAGCGAGGTCACAGATACGCAGTATTTT.

This chain links TRBV6-1 with TRBJ1-1; the D is unclear. In germline, CDR1 is MNHNS, CDR2 SASEGT. The CDR3 totals 15 residues. Trimming removed 6 bases from V and 4 bases from J, with 18 bases in between. The CDR3 region is CASRTMIGAGTEAFF. As DNA, the CDR3 is TGTGCCAGCAGGACCATGATCGGTGCCGGCACTGAAGCTTTCTTT.

The genes are TRBV9 and TRBJ2-1; D may be TRBD2 (5 bases). Trimming took off 4 bases at V and 9 bases at J, with 17 bases between the two ends. The CDR3 consists of 14 residues. The germline CDR1 and CDR2 sequences are SGDLS and YYNGEE. This chain's CDR3 is CASSSKGSGVEQFF. The CDR3 DNA follows: TGTGCCAGCAGCTCAAAGGGATCCGGGGTTGAGCAGTTCTTC.

The table lists this clone with a few counts. This chain joins TRBV9 and TRBJ2-5; 8 positions agree with TRBD1. The length of the CDR3 is 15 residues. The germline V gene encodes CDR1 SGDLS and CDR2 YYNGEE. The V gene end was trimmed by 3 bases and the J gene end by 2 bases; junction bases not matched to a gene: 6. The CDR3: CASSDRDRSQETQYF. In DNA form, the CDR3 reads TGTGCCAGCAGCGACCGGGACAGGAGTCAAGAGACCCAGTACTTC.

V and J are TRBV30 and TRBJ1-2; D is uncertain. V lost 3 bases and J 8 bases, leaving 16 bases between the germline ends. The CDR3 runs 13 residues. CDR1 and CDR2 (germline): GTSNPN, SVGIG (reference sequence). The CDR3 loop reads CAWRAVRLIGYTF. Here the CDR3 DNA reads TGTGCCTGGAGGGCGGTTAGGCTGATCGGCTACACCTTC.

The chain joins TRBV14 to TRBJ1-4; D remains ambiguous. This CDR3 contains 16 residues. Germline V lookup: CDR1 SGHDN, CDR2 FVKESK. V gave up 0 bases and J gave up 4 bases, with 12 bases separating them. The CDR3: CASSQEGWPFNEKLFF. CDR3 coding DNA: TGTGCCAGCAGCCAAGAAGGTTGGCCTTTTAATGAAAAACTGTTTTTT.

This chain uses TRBV6-1 with TRBJ2-5, with 8 bases aligning to TRBD2. The V gene's germline CDR1 is MNHNS and CDR2 SASEGT. This CDR3 has 14 amino acids. Trimming removed 2 bases from V and 4 bases from J; junction bases left unmatched: 3. CDR3 amino acids: CASSERSGGETQYF. The DNA of the CDR3 is TGTGCCAGCAGTGAACGGAGCGGGGGAGAGACCCAGTACTTC.

This sequence joins TRBV5-8 and TRBJ2-5; D perhaps matches TRBD1 (6 bases). The CDR3 length is 16 residues. V was trimmed by 4 bases and J by 0 bases, leaving 16 bases between them. From germline, CDR1 is SGHTS and CDR2 YDEGEE. The CDR3 loop is CASSLTGSQYQETQYF. CDR3 nucleotide sequence: TGTGCCAGCAGCCTGACAGGCTCACAGTACCAAGAGACCCAGTACTTC.

The rearrangement links TRBV4-2 to TRBJ2-7; no clear D gene. The CDR3 length is 17 residues. Deletions cut 0 bases from V and 0 bases from J, with 15 bases between. Germline CDR1 LGHNA, CDR2 YNFKEQ. The CDR3 DNA reads TGTGCCAGCAGCCAAGATTCCGGGTTCACCTACTCCTACGAGCAGTACTTC. Translating it yields CASSQDSGFTYSYEQYF.

The gene calls are TRBV9 and TRBJ2-5; D might be TRBD1 or TRBD2, each matching 5 bases. Germline V lookup: CDR1 SGDLS, CDR2 YYNGEE. With 4 bases removed from V and 3 bases from J, the gap between germline ends came to 19 bases. The CDR3 is made up of 16 amino acids. CDR3 coding DNA: TGTGCCAGCAGCCCCCAACCGACCTTGGGGGAAGAGACCCAGTACTTC. This sequence encodes CASSPQPTLGEETQYF.

The chain is built from TRBV7-2 and TRBJ2-5; tentatively, D is TRBD1 (7 bases). In germline, CDR1 is SGHTA, CDR2 FQGNSA. V lost 2 bases and J lost 5, with 12 bases in between. CDR3 length: 14 residues. The CDR3 loop reads CASSLQGGQETQYF. CDR3 in DNA: TGTGCCAGCAGCTTACAGGGGGGTCAGGAGACCCAGTACTTC.

A single count supports this clone. For the CDR3, the DNA is TGTGCCTGGAGTTCCCCCCTCCAGGGGTTATATGAAAAACTGTTTTTT. Its protein is CAWSSPLQGLYEKLFF. V and J are TRBV30 and TRBJ1-4, with D maybe TRBD1 (6 bases). Germline lookup yields CDR1 GTSNPN and CDR2 SVGIG (reference sequence). V was cut by 2 bases and J by 6 bases, with 19 bases left in between. The CDR3 has 16 amino acids.

The genes are TRBV5-1 and TRBJ2-3; D may be TRBD1 (6 bases). Germline loops: CDR1 SGHRS, CDR2 YFSETQ. The CDR3 runs 17 residues. The ends were cut back, 0 bases at V and 1 base at J, with 15 bases in the middle. Written as DNA, the CDR3 is TGCGCCAGCAGCTTGGCCGCTTCGAACAGGGGCACAGATACGCAGTATTTT. It encodes CASSLAASNRGTDTQYF.

The chain has TRBV4-1 and TRBJ1-6; 7 nucleotides agree with TRBD1. Losses at the gene ends were 0 bases for V and 9 bases for J; bases not matched to a gene: 5. CDR1 and CDR2 from the germline V gene are MGHRA and YSYEKL. The CDR3 has 15 residues. CDR3 sequence reads: CASSQDGQGGSPLHF. The CDR3 DNA sequence: TGCGCCAGCAGCCAAGACGGGCAGGGGGGTTCACCCCTCCACTTT.

The rearrangement joins TRBV5-1 to TRBJ2-5, with a weak D call TRBD1 (6 bases). Trimming took 2 bases from V and 6 from J, leaving 17 bases between them. The CDR3 has 15 residues. Germline V lookup: CDR1 SGHRS, CDR2 YFSETQ. This CDR3 reads CASSLLQNRVKTQYF. DNA for the CDR3: TGCGCCAGCAGCTTACTACAAAACAGGGTGAAGACCCAGTACTTC.

The chain has TRBV7-2 and TRBJ2-5; no definite D call. The germline CDR1 and CDR2 sequences are SGHTA and FQGNSA. The CDR3 contains 11 residues. V was clipped by 5 bases and J by 7 bases, with 8 bases between them. CDR3 nucleotide sequence: TGTGCCAGCAGCGCTTTCGGGACCCAGTACTTC. This codes for CASSAFGTQYF.

The chain has TRBV7-9 and TRBJ1-5, with TRBD1 as a possible D gene (5 bases). The length of the CDR3 is 15 residues. CDR1 SEHNR and CDR2 FQNEAQ come from the germline V gene (reference sequence). Between the trimmed V and J ends, which lost 5 bases and 2 bases, there was a span of 13 bases. Here the CDR3 reads CASSTGTQGNQPQHF. CDR3 DNA sequence: TGTGCCAGCAGCACCGGGACCCAAGGCAATCAGCCCCAGCATTTT.